The T cell receptor beta chain under discussion was sequenced for a study of molecular identifiers for immune sequencing clone quantification. Sorting captured naive CD8 T cells as CD8+CD4-CCR7+CD45RA+. TCRdb itself ran the PCR reads through MiXCR, one entry per CDR3 protein. The sample yields fewer than 350,000 distinct CDR3 sequences, under 25% seen once. For this clonotype: Its antigen is still unknown.

General study findings and limits: Clones with over 20 RNA copies captured over 98% of effector molecules but under 1% of naive ones.

The CDR3 is made up of 18 amino acids. Deletions cut 4 bases from V and 0 bases from J, with 22 bases between. Germline V gene data show CDR1 as SGHDT and CDR2 as YYEEEE. V is TRBV5-6 and J is TRBJ1-1; no firm D call. The sequence was obtained from a human donor in good health. Some libraries in this study had Jurkat cell RNA spiked in. Material for sequencing was naive CD8+ T cells from blood, with Jurkat cell RNA spiked in. Noted subset: FACS-sorted CD8+CD4-CCR7+CD45RA+ naive T cells. The CDR3 nucleotides are TGTGCCAGCAGCCCACCCAGGCCAGTGGCAGTAGTGAACACTGAAGCTTTCTTT. Its protein is CASSPPRPVAVVNTEAFF.